The present entry profiles one TCR beta chain with its context. Its specificity is not known. The record originates from a study of shared clonotypes between healthy human individuals. General observations from the study: In several donors, around 4.8% of naive CD4 clonotypes appeared in common. When compared with the clonotypes that were shared by all four sorted-subset donors, the non-shared clonotypes turned out to have lower generation probabilities.

This CDR3 has 16 amino acids. V trimming: 2 bases; J trimming: 5 bases; junction bases outside the gene matches: 8. The germline gives CDR1 LNHDA, CDR2 SQIVND (reference sequence). Method: immunoSEQ multiplex PCR; TCRdb's copy keeps in-frame clones and lacks some. The sample carries about a million clones, under 80% recorded once. The TCR was taken from a man aged 18 to 30 in good health. The gene calls are TRBV19 and TRBJ2-3, with 9 bases matching TRBD1. Sequencing used memory CD4+ T cells sorted from blood. Subset reported: CD45RA-negative fraction. The CDR3, as DNA: TGTGCCAGTAGTATACCCGGGACAGGGATAGGAGATACGCAGTATTTT. Encoded protein: CASSIPGTGIGDTQYF.